The 26 T cell receptor beta chains below all came from one sample that was sequenced in a study of shared clonotypes between healthy human individuals. Clones were sequenced by immunoSEQ multiplex PCR, and TCRdb holds only the in-frame ones, with some missing. Seen here are 490,000 or so clones, approximately 79% observed once, and the top ten hold approximately 12%. Sequencing was performed on PBMCs. Receptors were obtained from a woman aged 40 to 49 in good health. Some clones in this sample may be carry-over from other donors' samples.

CDR3 sequence (DNA): TGTGCCAGCAGCTTATTATCCCTCGGGGAGACCCAGTACTTC. Residues: CASSLLSLGETQYF. The gene calls are TRBV7-9 and TRBJ2-5; D ambiguous. Looked up from germline, CDR1 is SEHNR and CDR2 is FQNEAQ (reference sequence). Trimming shortened V by 2 bases and J by 5 bases, and 12 bases separated the two germline ends. The CDR3 is 14 amino acids.

V and J are TRBV28 and TRBJ1-2; 10 bases match TRBD1. The V and J ends lost 0 bases and 6 bases, in that order; junction bases with no gene match: 4. This CDR3 contains 15 residues. CDR1 is MDHEN, CDR2 SYDVKM, per germline. CDR3: CASSLWTGGGDGYTF. The CDR3 coding sequence is TGTGCCAGCAGTTTATGGACAGGGGGCGGAGATGGCTACACCTTC.

The genes are TRBV4-1 and TRBJ1-1; D gene unclear. Germline CDR1 reads MGHRA; CDR2 reads YSYEKL. The CDR3 contains 15 residues. Trimming shortened V by 1 base and J by 1 base, and 10 bases separated the two germline ends. The CDR3 coding sequence is TGCGCCAGCAGCCAAGTTGGGGTTCCGAACACTGAAGCTTTCTTT. Protein product: CASSQVGVPNTEAFF.

This clone was counted between two and nine times. The chain combines TRBV7-9 with TRBJ2-1; TRBD2 agrees at 7 bases. Per the germline V gene, CDR1 is SEHNR and CDR2 is FQNEAQ (reference sequence). The CDR3 contains 15 residues. V lost 9 bases, J lost 5 bases, and 13 bases stayed unmatched. CDR3 protein: CASTRGASGDNEQFF. CDR3 coding DNA: TGTGCCAGTACGCGAGGGGCTAGCGGAGACAATGAGCAGTTCTTC. The entire variable domain, with the rest obtained from reference TRBV7-9 and TRBJ2-1, is as follows: DTGVSQNPRHKITKRGQNVTFRCDPISEHNRLYWYRQTLGQGPEFLTYFQNEAQLEKSRLLSDRFSAERPKGSFSTLEIQRTEQGDSAMYLCASTRGASGDNEQFFGPGTRLTVL.

The sample holds many counts of this clone. The V call is TRBV5-4, the J call TRBJ2-5; 7 nucleotides match TRBD1. This CDR3 has 16 residues. J lost 3 bases, V lost 0 bases, and 8 bases had no gene match. CDR1 is SGHNT and CDR2 is YYREEE in the germline V gene (reference sequence). As DNA, the CDR3 is TGTGCCAGCAGCTTGGGTTTAGGGCAGGGGGAAGAGACCCAGTACTTC. Protein: CASSLGLGQGEETQYF.

The V gene is TRBV5-1, the J gene TRBJ2-6, with no clear D. Germline-derived CDR1 and CDR2 are SGHRS and YFSETQ. Between the trimmed V and J ends, which lost 0 bases and 1 base, there was a span of 2 bases. CDR3 length equals 14 residues. CDR3 coding DNA: TGCGCCAGCAGCTTGGTTTCTGGGGCCAACGTCCTGACTTTC. This sequence encodes CASSLVSGANVLTF.

V and J are TRBV7-8 and TRBJ2-1; D perhaps matches TRBD2 (5 bases). From germline, CDR1 is SGHVS and CDR2 FQNEAQ. The CDR3 has 13 amino acids. V was cut by 4 bases and J by 5 bases, with 9 bases left in between. In nucleotides, the CDR3 is TGTGCCAGCAGCTCCGGACTGGACAATGAGCAGTTCTTC. Translating gives CASSSGLDNEQFF.

The rearrangement links TRBV5-5 to TRBJ1-2, with D tentatively TRBD1 (5 bases). The V end was cut by 0 bases, the J end by 4 bases, with 13 bases between. Germline V gives CDR1 SGHKS, CDR2 YYEKEE (reference sequence). The CDR3 is 15 residues long. The CDR3 nucleotides read TGTGCCAGCAGCTTGGCCGAGGGGAACCCCTATGGCTACACCTTC. Protein product: CASSLAEGNPYGYTF.

The J gene is TRBJ1-1, the V gene TRBV27; the match to TRBD1 covers 9 bases. The CDR3 loop spans 16 amino acids. The ends lost 7 bases at V and 3 bases at J; junction bases unmatched: 12. The germline V gene has CDR1 MNHEY and CDR2 SMNVEV (reference sequence). Here the CDR3 reads CASKVGQGFWDTEAFF. As DNA, the CDR3 is TGTGCCAGCAAGGTGGGACAGGGCTTTTGGGACACTGAAGCTTTCTTT.

Turning to this clone: The same CDR3 also results from other DNA sequences found in this sample. This chain connects TRBV5-1 to TRBJ2-5; D unresolved. Trimming took off 0 bases at V and 2 bases at J, with 5 bases between the two ends. Looked up from germline, CDR1 is SGHRS and CDR2 is YFSETQ. The CDR3 is 13 residues long. DNA for the CDR3: TGCGCCAGCAGCTTGGTGGGGCAAGAGACCCAGTACTTC. This translates into CASSLVGQETQYF.

The chain joins TRBV9 to TRBJ2-3, with a possible D match to TRBD2 (6 bases). The CDR3 totals 13 residues. Germline V gene sequence: CDR1 SGDLS, CDR2 YYNGEE. Deletions cut 4 bases from V and 5 bases from J, with 11 bases between. CDR3 region: CASSLASVDTQYF. The CDR3 nucleotides read TGTGCCAGCAGCCTAGCTAGCGTAGATACGCAGTATTTT.

This clone was detected ten times or more. V usage is TRBV14 and J usage is TRBJ1-4; no clear D gene. Per the germline V gene, CDR1 is SGHDN and CDR2 is FVKESK. The CDR3 runs 12 residues. Between the trimmed V and J ends, which lost 5 bases and 8 bases, there was a span of 9 bases. DNA of the CDR3: TGTGCCAGCAGCTTCCTGTCCGAAAAACTGTTTTTT. Translating gives CASSFLSEKLFF.

This chain joins TRBV28 and TRBJ2-1; D may be TRBD1 (5 bases). This CDR3 region has 13 residues. CDR1 and CDR2 (germline): MDHEN, SYDVKM. V was cut by 6 bases and J by 1 base, with 7 bases left in between. The CDR3 sequence: CASRGVSYNEQFF. CDR3 nucleotide sequence: TGTGCCAGCAGAGGGGTATCCTACAATGAGCAGTTCTTC. The entire variable domain, with the rest obtained from reference TRBV28 and TRBJ2-1, is as follows: DVKVTQSSRYLVKRTGEKVFLECVQDMDHENMFWYRQDPGLGLRLIYFSYDVKMKEKGDIPEGYSVSREKKERFSLILESASTNQTSMYLCASRGVSYNEQFFGPGTRLTVL.

This chain connects TRBV10-3 to TRBJ2-7; D is possibly TRBD2 (5 bases). This CDR3 region has 17 residues. V was clipped by 5 bases and J by 6 bases, with 26 bases between them. CDR1 and CDR2 (germline): ENHRY, SYGVKD. This CDR3 is CAISPSGLGAGRSEQYF. For the CDR3, the DNA is TGTGCCATCAGTCCCTCTGGCCTGGGTGCGGGTAGATCCGAGCAGTACTTC.

This sequence joins TRBV4-3 and TRBJ2-7, with 13 bases that match TRBD2. Trimming cost V 4 bases and J 6 bases; bases outside gene matches: 9. The CDR3 extends over 16 amino acids. CDR1 is LGHNA, CDR2 YSLEER, per germline. Here the CDR3 DNA reads TGCGCCAGCAGCCTACTAGCGGGAGGGCCGGTCCGCGAGCAGTACTTC. Translating it yields CASSLLAGGPVREQYF.

Only one count was recorded for this clone. The chain couples TRBV10-3 to TRBJ2-1, with 11 bases lining up with TRBD2. Germline V gene sequence: CDR1 ENHRY, CDR2 SYGVKD. This CDR3 region has 15 residues. Trimming cost V 10 bases and J 2 bases; bases outside gene matches: 7. CDR3 amino acids: CATSRLAGTYNEQFF. For the CDR3, the DNA is TGTGCCACGAGCCGACTAGCGGGGACCTACAATGAGCAGTTCTTC.

The chain's CDR3 is CAWSTAQIKNTGELFF. As DNA, the CDR3 is TGTGCCTGGAGCACAGCCCAGATAAAGAACACCGGGGAGCTGTTTTTT. The V and J genes are TRBV30 and TRBJ2-2; no definite D call. From germline, CDR1 is GTSNPN and CDR2 SVGIG (reference sequence). V lost 3 bases, J lost 1 base, and 15 bases lay in between. The CDR3 contains 16 residues.

This chain links TRBV6-1 with TRBJ2-3, with D possibly being TRBD2 (6 bases). Germline CDR1 MNHNS, CDR2 SASEGT. V shed 5 bases and J shed 7 bases, with 13 bases lying between them. The CDR3 is made up of 13 amino acids. The CDR3 DNA reads as TGTGCCAGCAGTCAGGGACTGGCTAATACGCAGTATTTT. As protein: CASSQGLANTQYF.

The chain recombines TRBV9 with TRBJ1-1; no clear D gene. V dropped 1 base and J dropped 7 bases, with 8 bases sitting between them. Germline V gene data show CDR1 as SGDLS and CDR2 as YYNGEE. This CDR3 region has 12 residues. In nucleotides, the CDR3 is TGTGCCAGCAGCGTAAACCCACTTGAAGCTTTCTTT. Protein product: CASSVNPLEAFF.

The rearrangement joins TRBV20-1 to TRBJ2-3; D perhaps matches TRBD2 (5 bases). The V and J ends lost 6 bases and 6 bases respectively, with 7 bases between them. The CDR3 covers 10 residues. Germline V CDR1 and CDR2: DFQATT, SNEGSKA (reference sequence). CDR3 loop: CSARRDTQYF. CDR3 DNA: TGCAGTGCGAGGAGGGATACGCAGTATTTT.

The chain couples TRBV6-1 to TRBJ2-4; 12 nucleotides line up with TRBD1. The junction had 7 bases not matched to a gene; V was cut back by 7 bases and J by 6 bases. CDR1 is MNHNS and CDR2 is SASEGT in the germline V gene. The length of the CDR3 is 15 residues. The CDR3 sequence is CASNRDRGPGNIQYF. Written as DNA, the CDR3 is TGTGCCAGCAACCGGGACAGGGGGCCGGGAAACATTCAGTACTTC.

V and J are TRBV7-9 and TRBJ1-5, with 7 bases lining up with TRBD1. Trimming took 5 bases from V and 11 from J; bases not matched to a gene: 15. The germline V gene encodes CDR1 SEHNR and CDR2 FQNEAQ (reference sequence). The CDR3 consists of 15 residues. The CDR3 DNA sequence: TGTGCCAGCAGCGGCCGGGACAGTCCCTCGTGGGCCCAGCATTTT. It yields the protein CASSGRDSPSWAQHF. Using reference TRBV7-9 and TRBJ1-5 for the parts outside the CDR3, the full variable domain is DTGVSQNPRHKITKRGQNVTFRCDPISEHNRLYWYRQTLGQGPEFLTYFQNEAQLEKSRLLSDRFSAERPKGSFSTLEIQRTEQGDSAMYLCASSGRDSPSWAQHFGDGTRLSIL.

This chain joins TRBV6-1 and TRBJ2-3; D tentatively reads TRBD1 or TRBD2 (5 bases each). The CDR3 contains 15 residues. Trimming pared 1 base from V and 4 bases from J, leaving 12 bases between. The germline V gene has CDR1 MNHNS and CDR2 SASEGT. The DNA for the CDR3 is TGTGCCAGCAGTGAAGGTGGGACCGGGGCAGATACGCAGTATTTT. This codes for CASSEGGTGADTQYF.

V is TRBV7-9 and J is TRBJ2-1; no clear D gene. Germline assignment: CDR1 SEHNR and CDR2 FQNEAQ (reference sequence). The CDR3 has 10 residues. Trimming took off 9 bases at V and 5 bases at J, with 5 bases between the two ends. CDR3 sequence reads: CAREDNEQFF. The CDR3 nucleotides read TGTGCCAGGGAAGACAATGAGCAGTTCTTC.

The V call is TRBV5-1, the J call TRBJ2-7, with D perhaps matching TRBD1 (5 bases). This CDR3 region has 14 residues. V was cut by 1 base and J by 1 base, with 9 bases left in between. Germline assignment: CDR1 SGHRS and CDR2 YFSETQ. The CDR3 DNA reads TGCGCCAGCAGCTTGTATCAGGGTTCCTACGAGCAGTACTTC. The encoded protein is CASSLYQGSYEQYF.

This chain connects TRBV2 to TRBJ1-2, with TRBD1 matching 7 bases. The V and J ends lost 3 bases and 8 bases, in that order; junction bases with no gene match: 9. The CDR3 has 14 amino acids. Germline CDR1 is SNHLY and CDR2 is FYNNEI. The CDR3 DNA follows: TGTGCCAGCAGTGATGCGGTCAACAGGGGCGGCTACACCTTC. Translated: CASSDAVNRGGYTF. The complete variable domain, with remaining parts taken from reference TRBV2 and TRBJ1-2, reads EPEVTQTPSHQVTQMGQEVILRCVPISNHLYFYWYRQILGQKVEFLVSFYNNEISEKSEIFDDQFSVERPDGSNFTLKIRSTKLEDSAMYFCASSDAVNRGGYTFGSGTRLTVV.